This TCR beta chain was sequenced during a study of T cell repertoires in cytomegalovirus infection. Findings and limits, study-wide: Summed frequency of public TCR beta families distinguished CMV carriers with the relevant HLA.

Remarks on this clonotype: Its antigen is still unknown.

V was clipped by 5 bases and J by 7 bases; unmatched bases: 9. Germline-derived CDR1 and CDR2 are SGHNT and YYREEE (reference sequence). The CDR3 is 15 amino acids. TCRdb recomputed calls from the reads with MiXCR, one row per CDR3 protein. The table includes 290,000 or so distinct CDR3 sequences, about 25% detected once. The sequencing sample was made of PBMCs. This TCR was sampled from a human donor in good health (CMV status not recorded). Some clones in this sample may be carry-over from other donors' samples. The rearrangement links TRBV5-4 to TRBJ1-6; 7 bases map to TRBD1. This chain's CDR3 is CASRPWGQMNSPLHF. The CDR3 nucleotides are TGTGCCAGCAGGCCCTGGGGACAGATGAATTCACCCCTCCACTTT.